This T cell receptor beta chain came from a study of T cells in tuberculosis. Study in general: T cells were selected with CD1B tetramers loaded with glucose monomycolate. Within 7 days of starting treatment, or before, PBMC were stored.

As to time point: new active TB diagnosis, blood taken before or within 7 days of starting treatment. Active tuberculosis patients were new diagnoses, HIV-seronegative, South African, and aged 18 years or older. This CDR3 is 14 amino acids long. Trimming took off 5 bases at V and 6 bases at J, with 14 bases between the two ends. Germline CDR1 GTSNPN, CDR2 SVGIG (reference sequence). Using immunoSEQ multiplex PCR, the repertoire was profiled, and TCRdb retains in-frame clones only, with some absent. This sample has tens of thousands of clones, with approximately 95% found just once. The material was PBMCs, obtained at tuberculosis diagnosis. The chain joins TRBV30 to TRBJ1-6; perhaps TRBD1 as D (5 bases). This TCR derives from an adult with tuberculosis. Here the CDR3 DNA reads TGTGCCTGGGGTGGGGCAGCAGGTAATTCACCCCTCCACTTT. It encodes CAWGGAAGNSPLHF. The full variable domain, completed using reference TRBV30 and TRBJ1-6, is SQTIHQWPATLVQPVGSPLSLECTVEGTSNPNLYWYRQAAGRGLQLLFYSVGIGQISSEVPQNLSASRPQDRQFILSSKKLLLSDSGFYLCAWGGAAGNSPLHFGNGTRLTVT.